The 25 T cell receptor beta chains listed next were all sequenced from one sample in a study of cytomegalovirus exposure and HLA in healthy donors. With 60 Vbeta and 13 Jbeta primers, the PCR was carried out. The data were produced by immunoSEQ multiplex PCR, yet TCRdb's version contains in-frame clones alone and is incomplete. The profile shows 130,000 to 150,000 clones, nearly 85% of them singletons. The sample was PBMCs. The receptors shown here come from a male donor in good health and CMV-seronegative.

The chain carries TRBV6-4 and TRBJ2-2; D is unresolved. V was trimmed by 0 bases and J by 5 bases, leaving 4 bases between them. There are 13 residues in the CDR3. CDR1 is MRHNA, CDR2 SNTAGT, per germline. CDR3 in amino acids: CASSDSRTGELFF. CDR3 DNA: TGTGCCAGCAGTGACTCGAGGACCGGGGAGCTGTTTTTT.

This chain links TRBV5-1 with TRBJ2-7; 7 positions match TRBD1. CDR3 length: 14 amino acids. V lost 2 bases and J lost 7; bases outside the gene matches: 9. Germline V CDR1 and CDR2: SGHRS, YFSETQ. CDR3 in DNA: TGCGCCAGCAGCTTAGCTGACAGGGCAAGAGAGCAGTACTTC. Its translation: CASSLADRAREQYF.

This chain connects TRBV18 to TRBJ2-1; 9 bases fit TRBD1. The CDR3 runs to 15 residues. Germline V gene sequence: CDR1 KGHSH, CDR2 LQKENI. V gave up 3 bases and J gave up 7 bases; unmatched junction bases: 7. In DNA, the CDR3 is TGTGCCAGCTCACCGTCACAGGGGGCGCCTAATGAGCAGTTCTTC. This codes for CASSPSQGAPNEQFF.

The chain joins TRBV6-1 to TRBJ2-7; TRBD1 aligns across 8 bases. V dropped 1 base and J dropped 3; count of bases not matched to a gene: 5. This CDR3 is 15 amino acids long. Per germline, CDR1 MNHNS and CDR2 SASEGT. The CDR3: CASSEEGQAFYEQYF. In nucleotides, the CDR3 is TGTGCCAGCAGTGAAGAGGGACAGGCCTTCTACGAGCAGTACTTC.

This sequence joins TRBV27 and TRBJ2-3; the match to TRBD2 covers 8 bases. J was trimmed by 3 bases and V by 7 bases; bases with no gene match: 6. This CDR3 region has 14 residues. The germline CDR1 and CDR2 sequences are MNHEY and SMNVEV (reference sequence). The CDR3 loop is CASTLAGPTDTQYF. CDR3 sequence (DNA): TGTGCCAGCACCCTAGCGGGTCCGACAGATACGCAGTATTTT.

The rearrangement joins TRBV4-2 to TRBJ1-1, with 8 bases that match TRBD1. The CDR3 loop spans 16 amino acids. CDR1 is LGHNA and CDR2 is YNFKEQ in the germline V gene. J gave up 3 bases and V 3 bases, and 9 bases lay outside the gene matches. The CDR3 region is CASSHHAQGEDTEAFF. The CDR3 coding sequence is TGTGCCAGCAGCCACCACGCACAGGGGGAGGACACTGAAGCTTTCTTT.

The CDR3 loop reads CASSIAATEEEYEQYF. In DNA, the CDR3 is TGTGCCAGTAGTATAGCCGCGACCGAGGAGGAATACGAGCAGTACTTC. This chain uses TRBV19 with TRBJ2-7; possible D gene TRBD2, 5 bases. V lost 1 base and J lost 4, with 17 bases in between. The CDR3 consists of 16 residues. Germline CDR1 LNHDA, CDR2 SQIVND (reference sequence).

This rearrangement joins TRBV7-2 to TRBJ2-2; D gene ambiguous. V was cut by 0 bases and J by 5 bases, with 10 bases left in between. From germline, CDR1 is SGHTA and CDR2 FQGNSA. CDR3 length: 15 residues. CDR3 region: CASSLAVGVTGELFF. In nucleotides, the CDR3 is TGTGCCAGCAGCTTAGCGGTGGGCGTTACCGGGGAGCTGTTTTTT.

The V gene is TRBV11-2, the J gene TRBJ2-1, with 13 bases aligning to TRBD2. Per the germline V gene, CDR1 is SGHAT and CDR2 is FQNNGV. The CDR3 runs to 15 residues. After removal of 4 bases from V and 7 bases from J, the junction contained 4 bases not matched to a gene. Written as DNA, the CDR3 is TGTGCCAGCAGCTCGGGACTAGCGGGGAGGAATGAGCAGTTCTTC. Protein: CASSSGLAGRNEQFF.

This clone was seen a few times. The chain carries TRBV28 and TRBJ2-5; 9 nucleotides agree with TRBD1. The CDR3 spans 15 residues. The germline gives CDR1 MDHEN, CDR2 SYDVKM. V dropped 5 bases and J dropped 11; count of bases not matched to a gene: 15. The CDR3 is CASSPWDREGWEQYF. Written as DNA, the CDR3 is TGTGCCAGCAGTCCCTGGGACAGGGAGGGTTGGGAGCAGTACTTC.

V usage is TRBV25-1 and J usage is TRBJ2-5; 10 bases line up with TRBD2. The germline CDR1 and CDR2 sequences are MGHDK and SYGVNS. The CDR3 has 12 residues. V lost 5 bases, J lost 8 bases, and 2 bases stayed unmatched. The CDR3 sequence is CASSLAGDTQYF. Here the CDR3 DNA reads TGTGCCAGCAGTCTAGCGGGGGATACCCAGTACTTC.

The CDR3 DNA reads as TGTGCCAGCAGTCCCGGGACAGCTCCCGCGAGGCACACTGAAGCTTTCTTT. As protein: CASSPGTAPARHTEAFF. V gene TRBV28 combines with J gene TRBJ1-1, with 7 bases identical to TRBD1. This CDR3 has 17 amino acids. With V trimmed by 5 bases and J by 3 bases, 15 bases remained unmatched. The V gene's germline CDR1 is MDHEN and CDR2 SYDVKM.

The chain recombines TRBV28 with TRBJ1-1, with unresolved D. Germline V gene data show CDR1 as MDHEN and CDR2 as SYDVKM. The ends were cut back, 4 bases at V and 11 bases at J, with 11 bases in the middle. This CDR3 has 11 amino acids. CDR3 loop: CASSSTRGAFF. CDR3 bases: TGTGCCAGCAGTTCGACGAGAGGGGCTTTCTTT.

The chain links TRBV7-9 to TRBJ1-5, with D hard to call. This CDR3 is 13 amino acids long. The ends were cut back, 3 bases at V and 7 bases at J, with 10 bases in the middle. Germline V CDR1 and CDR2: SEHNR, FQNEAQ (reference sequence). CDR3 in DNA: TGTGCCAGCAGCTTCGAGGATGTACAGCCCCAGCATTTT. Translated, it gives CASSFEDVQPQHF.

This chain joins TRBV19 and TRBJ1-2; D perhaps matches TRBD1 (6 bases). The V gene's germline CDR1 is LNHDA and CDR2 SQIVND (reference sequence). Trimming pared 1 base from V and 0 bases from J, leaving 12 bases between. This CDR3 region has 16 residues. The CDR3, as DNA: TGTGCCAGTAGTATAGGAGGGGGATCCCCTAACTATGGCTACACCTTC. Protein product: CASSIGGGSPNYGYTF.

The chain employs TRBV7-2 and TRBJ2-5; the D gene is possibly TRBD2 (6 bases). The J call is doubtful: the DNA matches TRBJ2-7 better. This CDR3 contains 14 residues. Germline V gives CDR1 SGHTA, CDR2 FQGNSA. CDR3 protein: CASSLEAGNHEQYF. The DNA for the CDR3 is TGTGCCAGCAGCTTAGAGGCGGGAAATCACGAGCAGTACTTC.

The V gene is TRBV4-1, the J gene TRBJ2-3, with TRBD2 matching over 12 bases. Trimming at V came to 1 base and at J to 5 bases, leaving 7 bases not matched to a gene. The CDR3 runs 17 residues. CDR1 and CDR2 from the germline V gene are MGHRA and YSYEKL. CDR3 residues: CASSQGILAGGEDTQYF. CDR3 coding DNA: TGCGCCAGCAGCCAAGGGATACTAGCGGGAGGTGAAGATACGCAGTATTTT.

This chain connects TRBV12-5 to TRBJ2-7; perhaps TRBD2 as D (5 bases). The germline V and J ends were trimmed by 11 bases and 3 bases, with 17 bases remaining between them. From germline, CDR1 is LGHNT and CDR2 FRNRAP. The CDR3 consists of 13 residues. CDR3: CASQRTLGYEQYF. As DNA, the CDR3 is TGTGCTTCTCAGCGGACCTTGGGCTACGAGCAGTACTTC.

This chain connects TRBV11-3 to TRBJ1-1; 11 nucleotides align to TRBD1. This CDR3 comprises 12 residues. Germline CDR1 is SGHNT and CDR2 is YENEEA. Trimming removed 8 bases from V and 4 bases from J; junction bases left unmatched: 0. As DNA, the CDR3 is TGTGCCAGCGGGACAGGGGGCACTGAAGCTTTCTTT. This gives the protein CASGTGGTEAFF.

The V and J genes are TRBV5-5 and TRBJ2-2; 9 bases match TRBD2. Germline-derived CDR1 and CDR2 are SGHKS and YYEKEE (reference sequence). J gave up 7 bases and V 3 bases, and 7 bases lay outside the gene matches. The CDR3 runs 15 residues. CDR3 in DNA: TGTGCCAGCAGCTCTATAGCGGGAGCGGGCGGGGAGCTGTTTTTT. Encoded protein: CASSSIAGAGGELFF.

The chain recombines TRBV6-5 with TRBJ1-2; 9 positions match TRBD1. With V trimmed by 6 bases and J by 6 bases, 5 bases remained unmatched. Germline CDR1 reads MNHEY; CDR2 reads SVGAGI. The CDR3 has 13 residues. The chain's CDR3 is CASRRGQGNGYTF. Here the CDR3 DNA reads TGTGCCAGCAGACGAGGACAGGGGAATGGCTACACCTTC.

The chain has TRBV7-8 and TRBJ1-2; a possible D gene is TRBD1 (5 bases). The CDR3 is 15 amino acids. Germline CDR1 reads SGHVS; CDR2 reads FQNEAQ. Trimming shortened V by 3 bases and J by 4 bases, and 15 bases separated the two germline ends. The DNA of the CDR3 is TGTGCCAGCAGCTTGGACCCAGGGACTGGCTATGGCTACACCTTC. Translating it yields CASSLDPGTGYGYTF.

This clone was observed a handful of times. The chain recombines TRBV6-5 with TRBJ1-1, with 8 bases matching TRBD1. Unmatched junction bases numbered 6, after V lost 7 bases and J lost 5 bases. This CDR3 contains 13 residues. Germline assignment: CDR1 MNHEY and CDR2 SVGAGI. The DNA of the CDR3 is TGTGCCAGCATCGGACAGGGAAAGACTGAAGCTTTCTTT. It codes for CASIGQGKTEAFF.

The rearrangement links TRBV4-2 to TRBJ2-7; D may be TRBD2 (6 bases). V shed 0 bases and J shed 5 bases, with 17 bases lying between them. This CDR3 comprises 16 residues. Per the germline V gene, CDR1 is LGHNA and CDR2 is YNFKEQ. The CDR3 protein is CASSQDEAGPPDEQYF. CDR3 nucleotide sequence: TGTGCCAGCAGCCAAGATGAGGCGGGACCCCCCGACGAGCAGTACTTC.

The rearrangement links TRBV7-2 to TRBJ1-2; possibly TRBD1 for D (6 bases). Trimming pared 5 bases from V and 2 bases from J, leaving 12 bases between. Germline values: CDR1 SGHTA, CDR2 FQGNSA. CDR3 length equals 14 residues. CDR3 residues: CASSQGHQNYGYTF. The CDR3 nucleotides are TGTGCCAGCAGCCAGGGACACCAAAACTATGGCTACACCTTC.